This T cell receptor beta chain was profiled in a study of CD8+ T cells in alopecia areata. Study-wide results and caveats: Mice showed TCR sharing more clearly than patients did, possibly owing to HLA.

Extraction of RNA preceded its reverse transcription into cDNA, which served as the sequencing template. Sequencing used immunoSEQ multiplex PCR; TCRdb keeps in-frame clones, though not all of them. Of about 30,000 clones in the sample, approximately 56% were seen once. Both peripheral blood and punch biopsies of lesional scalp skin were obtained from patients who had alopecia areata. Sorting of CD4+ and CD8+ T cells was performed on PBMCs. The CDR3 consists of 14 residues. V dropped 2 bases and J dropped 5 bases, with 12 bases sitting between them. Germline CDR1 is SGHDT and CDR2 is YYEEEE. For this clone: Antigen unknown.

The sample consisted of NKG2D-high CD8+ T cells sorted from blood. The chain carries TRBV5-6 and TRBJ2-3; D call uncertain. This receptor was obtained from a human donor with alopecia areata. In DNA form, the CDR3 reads TGTGCCAGCAGCTTTGTATCTGGAGAAGATACGCAGTATTTT. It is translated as CASSFVSGEDTQYF.